These T cell receptor beta chains were read from a single sample in a study of T cell responses to AZD1222 COVID-19 vaccine. This table comes from immunoSEQ multiplex PCR, and its TCRdb copy is limited to in-frame clones, with some not included. The table lists approximately 100,000 clones, 91% of them singletons, with 4% to 5% in the top ten. Sequenced here: peripheral blood, sampled on day 0 of AZD1222 vaccination. These receptors came from an adult in good health. Each CDR3 is given with its conserved first and last residue. The D gene is left open where the match is weak.

>TRBJ2-2|TRBV3-1/TRBV3-2|NA
TGTGCCAGCAGCCAAGGGGCGAGGGAGCTGTTTTTT
CASSQGARELFF
>TRBJ1-3|TRBV4-2|NA
TGTGCCAGCAGCCAAGATAAGGGGGTGCGGAAAATTGGAAACACCATATATTTT
CASSQDKGVRKIGNTIYF
>TRBJ1-1|TRBV21-1|NA
TGTGCCAGCCTTTCGGCAGGGATCAACACTGAAGCTTTCTTT
CASLSAGINTEAFF
>TRBJ1-1|TRBV4-3|TRBD1
TGCGCCAGCAGCCAAGAAAGGGAGACAGGGGGGATGAACACTGAAGCTTTCTTT
CASSQERETGGMNTEAFF
>TRBJ1-5|TRBV6-2/TRBV6-3|TRBD1
TGTGCCAGCAGCCGCAACCGGGGGACAGGTGGCGGTCAGCCCCAGCATTTT
CASSRNRGTGGGQPQHF
>TRBJ2-5|TRBV28|TRBD2
TGTGCCAGCAGTCTACTAGCGGGGGGGCAAGAGACCCAGTACTTC
CASSLLAGGQETQYF
>TRBJ1-5|TRBV12-5|NA
TGTGCTAGTGGTTTGGTTTCGTGGGGCCCCAATCAGCCCCAGCATTTT
CASGLVSWGPNQPQHF
>TRBJ1-2|TRBV6-5|TRBD1
TGTGCCAGCAGTTCGGACAGGGGGGTCTCTGGCTACACCTTC
CASSSDRGVSGYTF
>TRBJ2-7|TRBV5-6|TRBD1
TGTGCCAGCAGCTTGCGGACAGGGGTCGAGCAGTACTTC
CASSLRTGVEQYF
>TRBJ1-5|TRBV6-5|NA
TGTGCCAGCAGCCTAGGACAGAGCCTGCGGCCCCAGCATTTT
CASSLGQSLRPQHF
>TRBJ1-2|TRBV4-3|NA
TGCGCCAGCAGCCAAGCCGGTTATGGAGGCTACACCTTC
CASSQAGYGGYTF
>TRBJ1-2|TRBV13|NA
TGTGCCAGCAGCCCCCAGGGTTGGAGCGAGGGCTACACCTTC
CASSPQGWSEGYTF